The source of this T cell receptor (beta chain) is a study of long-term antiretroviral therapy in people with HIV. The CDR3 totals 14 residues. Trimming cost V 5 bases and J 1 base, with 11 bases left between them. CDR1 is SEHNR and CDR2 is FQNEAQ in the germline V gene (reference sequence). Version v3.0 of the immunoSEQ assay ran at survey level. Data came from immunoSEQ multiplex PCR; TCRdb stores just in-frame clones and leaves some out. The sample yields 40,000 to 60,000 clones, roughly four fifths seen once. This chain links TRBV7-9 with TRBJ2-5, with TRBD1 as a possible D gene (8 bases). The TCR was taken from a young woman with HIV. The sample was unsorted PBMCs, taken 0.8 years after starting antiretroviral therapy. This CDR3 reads CASSHRGGQETQYF. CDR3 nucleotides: TGTGCCAGCAGCCACAGGGGGGGCCAAGAGACCCAGTACTTC.